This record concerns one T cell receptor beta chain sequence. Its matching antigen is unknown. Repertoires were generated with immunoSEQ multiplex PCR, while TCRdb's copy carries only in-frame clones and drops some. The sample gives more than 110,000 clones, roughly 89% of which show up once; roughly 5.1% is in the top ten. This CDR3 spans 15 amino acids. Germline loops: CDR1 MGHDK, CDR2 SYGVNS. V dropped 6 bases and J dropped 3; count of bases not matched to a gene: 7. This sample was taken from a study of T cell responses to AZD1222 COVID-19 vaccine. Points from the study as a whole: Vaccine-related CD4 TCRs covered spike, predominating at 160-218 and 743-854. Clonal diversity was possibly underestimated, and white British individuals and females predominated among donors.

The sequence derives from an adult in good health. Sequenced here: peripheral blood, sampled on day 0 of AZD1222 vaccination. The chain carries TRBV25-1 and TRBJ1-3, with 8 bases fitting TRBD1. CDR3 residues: CASRPDRALGNTIYF. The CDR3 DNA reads TGTGCCAGCAGGCCGGACAGGGCCCTTGGAAACACCATATATTTT.